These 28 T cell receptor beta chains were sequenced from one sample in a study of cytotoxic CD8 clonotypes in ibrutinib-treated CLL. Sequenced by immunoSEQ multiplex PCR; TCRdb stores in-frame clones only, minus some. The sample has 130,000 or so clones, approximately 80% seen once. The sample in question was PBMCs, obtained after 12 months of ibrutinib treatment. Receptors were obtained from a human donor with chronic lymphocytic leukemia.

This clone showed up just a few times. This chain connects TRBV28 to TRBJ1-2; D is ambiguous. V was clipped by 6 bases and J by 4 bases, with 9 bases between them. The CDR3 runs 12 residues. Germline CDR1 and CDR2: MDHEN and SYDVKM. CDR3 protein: CASSRVSYGYTF. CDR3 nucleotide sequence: TGTGCCAGCAGCCGGGTTTCCTATGGCTACACCTTC.

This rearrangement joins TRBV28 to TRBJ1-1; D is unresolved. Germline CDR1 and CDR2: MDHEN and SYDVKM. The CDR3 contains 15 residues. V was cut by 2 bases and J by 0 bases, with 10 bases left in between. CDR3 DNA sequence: TGTGCCAGCAGTTTACCCTGGCAATTGAACACTGAAGCTTTCTTT. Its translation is CASSLPWQLNTEAFF.

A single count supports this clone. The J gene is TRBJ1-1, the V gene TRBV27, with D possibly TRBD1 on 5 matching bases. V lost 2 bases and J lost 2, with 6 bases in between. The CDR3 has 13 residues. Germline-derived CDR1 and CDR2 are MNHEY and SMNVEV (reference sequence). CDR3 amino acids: CASSLGANTEAFF. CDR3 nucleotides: TGTGCCAGCAGTTTAGGGGCCAACACTGAAGCTTTCTTT.

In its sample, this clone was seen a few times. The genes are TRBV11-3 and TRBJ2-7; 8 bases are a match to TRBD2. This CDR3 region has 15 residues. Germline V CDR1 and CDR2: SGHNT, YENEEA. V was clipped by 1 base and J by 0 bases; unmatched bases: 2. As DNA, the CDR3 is TGTGCCAGCAGCTTAGGCGGGGGGAGCTCCTACGAGCAGTACTTC. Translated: CASSLGGGSSYEQYF.

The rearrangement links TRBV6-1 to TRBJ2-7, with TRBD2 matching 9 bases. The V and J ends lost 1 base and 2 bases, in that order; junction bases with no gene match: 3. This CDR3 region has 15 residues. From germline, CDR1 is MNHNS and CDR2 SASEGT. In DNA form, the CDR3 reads TGTGCCAGCAGTGAAGGAGGACTAGCGCCCTACGAGCAGTACTTC. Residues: CASSEGGLAPYEQYF.

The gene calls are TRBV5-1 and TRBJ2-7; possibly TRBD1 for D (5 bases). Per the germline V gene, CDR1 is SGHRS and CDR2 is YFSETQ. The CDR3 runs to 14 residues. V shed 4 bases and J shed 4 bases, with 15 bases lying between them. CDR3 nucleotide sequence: TGCGCCAGCAGCCAAAGGACACCCAATTACGAGCAGTACTTC. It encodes CASSQRTPNYEQYF. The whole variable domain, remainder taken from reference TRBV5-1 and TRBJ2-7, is KAGVTQTPRYLIKTRGQQVTLSCSPISGHRSVSWYQQTPGQGLQFLFEYFSETQRNKGNFPGRFSGRQFSNSRSEMNVSTLELGDSALYLCASSQRTPNYEQYFGPGTRLTVT.

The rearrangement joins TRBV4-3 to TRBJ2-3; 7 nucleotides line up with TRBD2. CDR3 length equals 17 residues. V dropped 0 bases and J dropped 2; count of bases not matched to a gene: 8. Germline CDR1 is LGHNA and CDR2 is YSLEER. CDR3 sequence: CASSQDRRTSDTDTQYF. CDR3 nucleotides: TGCGCCAGCAGCCAAGACAGGCGAACTAGCGACACAGATACGCAGTATTTT.

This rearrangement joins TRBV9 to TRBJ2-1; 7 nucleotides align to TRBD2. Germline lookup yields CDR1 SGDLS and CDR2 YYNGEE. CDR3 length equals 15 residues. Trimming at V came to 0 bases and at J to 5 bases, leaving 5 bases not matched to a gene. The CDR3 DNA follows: TGTGCCAGCAGCGTAGATTCCGGGGGGAACAATGAGCAGTTCTTC. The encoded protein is CASSVDSGGNNEQFF.

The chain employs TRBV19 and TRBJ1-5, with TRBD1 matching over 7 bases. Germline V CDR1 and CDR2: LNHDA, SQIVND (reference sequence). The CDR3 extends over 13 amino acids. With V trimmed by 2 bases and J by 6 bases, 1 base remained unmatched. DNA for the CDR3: TGTGCCAGTAGTATACAGGGGGGTCAGCCCCAGCATTTT. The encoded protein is CASSIQGGQPQHF.

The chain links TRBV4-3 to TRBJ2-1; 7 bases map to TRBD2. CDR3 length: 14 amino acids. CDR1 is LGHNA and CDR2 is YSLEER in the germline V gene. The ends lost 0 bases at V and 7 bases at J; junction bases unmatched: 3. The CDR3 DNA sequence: TGCGCCAGCAGCCAAGAACCGGGAGGAAATGAGCAGTTCTTC. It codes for CASSQEPGGNEQFF.

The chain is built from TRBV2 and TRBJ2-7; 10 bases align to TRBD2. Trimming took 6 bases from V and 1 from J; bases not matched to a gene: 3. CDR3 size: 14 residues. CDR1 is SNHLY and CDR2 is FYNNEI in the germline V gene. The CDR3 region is CASRVAGGSYEQYF. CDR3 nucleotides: TGTGCCAGCAGGGTAGCGGGAGGTTCCTACGAGCAGTACTTC.

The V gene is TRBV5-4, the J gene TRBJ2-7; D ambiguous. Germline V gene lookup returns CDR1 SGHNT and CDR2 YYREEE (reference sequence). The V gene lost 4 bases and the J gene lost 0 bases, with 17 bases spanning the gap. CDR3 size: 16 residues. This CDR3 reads CASSTPLWDNSYEQYF. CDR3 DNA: TGTGCCAGCAGCACCCCATTGTGGGATAACTCCTACGAGCAGTACTTC. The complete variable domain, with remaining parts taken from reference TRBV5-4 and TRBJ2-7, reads ETGVTQSPTHLIKTRGQQVTLRCSSQSGHNTVSWYQQALGQGPQFIFQYYREEENGRGNFPPRFSGLQFPNYSSELNVNALELDDSALYLCASSTPLWDNSYEQYFGPGTRLTVT.

CDR3 sequence (DNA): TGTGCCAGCACCATGATGACACAAAGTCAAGGCTACACCTTC. It specifies CASTMMTQSQGYTF. J is TRBJ1-2 and V is TRBV5-5; unclear D gene. The CDR3 runs to 14 residues. Trimming left V 6 bases short and J 8 bases short, with 20 bases between. Germline V gene sequence: CDR1 SGHKS, CDR2 YYEKEE (reference sequence).

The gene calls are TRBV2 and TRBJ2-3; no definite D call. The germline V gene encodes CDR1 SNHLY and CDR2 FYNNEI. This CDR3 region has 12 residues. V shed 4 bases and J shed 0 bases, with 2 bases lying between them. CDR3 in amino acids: CASSASTDTQYF. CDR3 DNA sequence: TGTGCCAGCAGTGCGAGCACAGATACGCAGTATTTT.

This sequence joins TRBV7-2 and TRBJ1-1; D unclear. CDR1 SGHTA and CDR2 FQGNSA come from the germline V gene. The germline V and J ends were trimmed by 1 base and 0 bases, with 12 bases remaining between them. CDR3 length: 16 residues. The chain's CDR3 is CASSLERQVMNTEAFF. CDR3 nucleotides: TGTGCCAGCAGCTTAGAGAGGCAGGTGATGAACACTGAAGCTTTCTTT. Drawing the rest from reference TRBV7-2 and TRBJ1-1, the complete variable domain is GAGVSQSPSNKVTEKGKDVELRCDPISGHTALYWYRQSLGQGLEFLIYFQGNSAPDKSGLPSDRFSAERTGGSVSTLTIQRTQQEDSAVYLCASSLERQVMNTEAFFGQGTRLTVV.

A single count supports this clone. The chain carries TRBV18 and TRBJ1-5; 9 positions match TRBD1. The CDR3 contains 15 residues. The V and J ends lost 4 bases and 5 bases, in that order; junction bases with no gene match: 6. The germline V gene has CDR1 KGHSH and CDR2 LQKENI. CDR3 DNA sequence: TGTGCCAGCTCACACCGACAGGGGGGGGATCAGCCCCAGCATTTT. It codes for CASSHRQGGDQPQHF.

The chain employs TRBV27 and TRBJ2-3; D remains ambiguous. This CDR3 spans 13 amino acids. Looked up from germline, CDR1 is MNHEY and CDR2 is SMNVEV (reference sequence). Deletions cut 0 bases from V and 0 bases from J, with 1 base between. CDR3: CASSLSSTDTQYF. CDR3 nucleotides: TGTGCCAGCAGTTTATCTAGCACAGATACGCAGTATTTT.

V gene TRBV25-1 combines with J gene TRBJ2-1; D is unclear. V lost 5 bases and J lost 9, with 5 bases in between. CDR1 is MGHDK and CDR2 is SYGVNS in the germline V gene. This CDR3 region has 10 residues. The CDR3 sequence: CASSKGEQFF. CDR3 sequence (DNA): TGTGCCAGCAGTAAAGGTGAGCAGTTCTTC.

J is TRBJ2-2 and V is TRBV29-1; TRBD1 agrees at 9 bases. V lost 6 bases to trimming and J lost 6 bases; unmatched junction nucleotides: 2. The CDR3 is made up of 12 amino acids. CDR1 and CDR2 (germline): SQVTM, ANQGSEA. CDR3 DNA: TGCAGCGTGACAGGGGGATCCGGGGAGCTGTTTTTT. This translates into CSVTGGSGELFF.

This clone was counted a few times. DNA for the CDR3: TGCAGCGTTAGTGAGACCTACGAGCAGTACTTC. Protein: CSVSETYEQYF. V gene TRBV29-1 combines with J gene TRBJ2-7; D not certain. The germline V and J ends were trimmed by 5 bases and 2 bases, with 7 bases remaining between them. The germline V gene encodes CDR1 SQVTM and CDR2 ANQGSEA. The CDR3 contains 11 residues.

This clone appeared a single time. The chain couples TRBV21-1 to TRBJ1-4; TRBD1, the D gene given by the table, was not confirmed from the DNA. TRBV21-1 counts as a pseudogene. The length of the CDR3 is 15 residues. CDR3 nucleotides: TGTGCCAGCAGCAAAGAGCCGACAGTTACAGAAAAACTGTTTTTT. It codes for CASSKEPTVTEKLFF.

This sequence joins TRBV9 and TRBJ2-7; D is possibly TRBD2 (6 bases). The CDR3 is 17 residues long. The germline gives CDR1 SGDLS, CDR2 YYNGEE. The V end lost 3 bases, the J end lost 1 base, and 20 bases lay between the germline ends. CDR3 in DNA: TGTGCCAGCAGCGGACCCCCCACTCGCGGGGTATCCTACGAGCAGTACTTC. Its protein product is CASSGPPTRGVSYEQYF.

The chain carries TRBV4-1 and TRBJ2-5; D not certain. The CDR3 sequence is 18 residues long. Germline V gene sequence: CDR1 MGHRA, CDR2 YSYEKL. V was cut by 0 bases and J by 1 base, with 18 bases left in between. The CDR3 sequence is CASSQDPVGPIAQETQYF. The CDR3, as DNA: TGCGCCAGCAGCCAAGATCCGGTGGGCCCGATTGCCCAAGAGACCCAGTACTTC.

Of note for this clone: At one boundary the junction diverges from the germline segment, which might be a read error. For the CDR3, the DNA is TGTGCCACCAGTGAGCGGGACAGTGAAGCTTTCTTT. Amino acid sequence: CATSERDSEAFF. The chain couples TRBV6-5 to TRBJ1-1, with 7 bases lining up with TRBD1. Germline values: CDR1 MNHEY, CDR2 SVGAGI. There are 12 residues in the CDR3.

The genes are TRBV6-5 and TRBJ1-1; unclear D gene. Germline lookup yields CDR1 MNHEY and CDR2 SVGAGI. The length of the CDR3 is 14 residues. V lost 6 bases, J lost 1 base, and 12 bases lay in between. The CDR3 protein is CASSLGFSNTEAFF. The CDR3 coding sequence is TGTGCCAGCAGCCTCGGGTTTTCGAACACTGAAGCTTTCTTT.

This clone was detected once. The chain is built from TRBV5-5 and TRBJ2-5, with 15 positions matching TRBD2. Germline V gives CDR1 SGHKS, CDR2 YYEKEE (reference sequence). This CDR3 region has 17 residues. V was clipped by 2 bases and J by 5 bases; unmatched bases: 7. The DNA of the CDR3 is TGTGCCAGCAGCTTATCGGGACTAGCGGGAGGTGGGGAGACCCAGTACTTC. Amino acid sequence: CASSLSGLAGGGETQYF. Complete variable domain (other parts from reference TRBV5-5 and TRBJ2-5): DAGVTQSPTHLIKTRGQQVTLRCSPISGHKSVSWYQQVLGQGPQFIFQYYEKEERGRGNFPDRFSARQFPNYSSELNVNALLLGDSALYLCASSLSGLAGGGETQYFGPGTRLLVL.

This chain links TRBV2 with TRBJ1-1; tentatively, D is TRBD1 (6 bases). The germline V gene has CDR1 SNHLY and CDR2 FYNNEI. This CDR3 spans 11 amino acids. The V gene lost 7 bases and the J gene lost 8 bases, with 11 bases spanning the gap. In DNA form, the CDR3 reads TGTGCCAGCACAGGACAGATCGAAGCTTTCTTT. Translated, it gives CASTGQIEAFF.

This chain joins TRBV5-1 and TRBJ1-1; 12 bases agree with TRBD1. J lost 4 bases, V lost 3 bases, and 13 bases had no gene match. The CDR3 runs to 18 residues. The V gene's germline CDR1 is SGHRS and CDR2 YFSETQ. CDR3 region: CASSSYSRDRGHFTEAFF. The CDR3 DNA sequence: TGCGCCAGCAGCTCATATTCCCGGGACAGGGGGCATTTCACTGAAGCTTTCTTT.